A selection of T cell receptor beta chains follows, all from one sample in a study of blood T cell repertoires in COVID-19. Clones were sequenced by immunoSEQ multiplex PCR, and TCRdb holds only the in-frame ones, with some missing. The sample includes approximately 150,000 clones, 85% to 90% of them seen just once. The specimen was PBMCs or T cells enriched from blood (not recorded which). Receptors were obtained from a man in his fifties or sixties who had recovered from COVID-19. The CDR3 runs from the conserved cysteine through the conserved F or W. Each record gives: J gene, V gene, clone size, D gene, CDR3 DNA, CDR3 protein. The D gene is left open where the match is weak. Clone size is shown for a subset of rows, as once, few, many or a class of expanded clone.

>TRBJ2-3|TRBV7-6|few|.
TGTGCCAGCAGCTTAGGAGCAGATACGCAGTATTTT
CASSLGADTQYF
>TRBJ2-2|TRBV3-1/TRBV3-2|.|TRBD1
TGTGCCAGCAGCTCACAGGGGGCGCTAGGGGCCGGGGAGCTGTTTTTT
CASSSQGALGAGELFF
>TRBJ1-6|TRBV20-1|.|.
TGCAGTGCTAGTTTCCAGGGGCTCTCACCCCTCCACTTT
CSASFQGLSPLHF
>TRBJ1-2|TRBV13|few|.
TGTGCCAGCAGTTCACAGGGATACTATGGCTACACCTTC
CASSSQGYYGYTF
>TRBJ1-2|TRBV28|.|TRBD1
TGTGCCAGCAGTTCAATCACTCCTGCGACAGGGGGACTCTATGGCTACACCTTC
CASSSITPATGGLYGYTF
>TRBJ2-7|TRBV27|.|.
TGTGCCAGCAGTTTTGAACCGAGCTACGAGCAGTACTTC
CASSFEPSYEQYF
>TRBJ2-7|TRBV6-5|.|TRBD2
TGTGCCAGCAGCGCGGGGGGTCTGAGACCCTACGAGCAGTACTTC
CASSAGGLRPYEQYF
>TRBJ2-7|TRBV27|.|.
TGTGCCAGCAGTGGAACTAGTAGTGGTTACTACGAGCAGTACTTC
CASSGTSSGYYEQYF
>TRBJ2-1|TRBV9|few|TRBD2
TGTGCCAGCAGCGCCAGCGGGGCCAACCTATACAATGAGCAGTTCTTC
CASSASGANLYNEQFF
>TRBJ2-3|TRBV19|.|TRBD1
TGTGCCAGTCGGACAGGAGGAACGGGAGATACGCAGTATTTT
CASRTGGTGDTQYF
>TRBJ1-1|TRBV15|.|.
TGTGCCACCAGCAGAGATCCTGGCAGATTGAACACTGAAGCTTTCTTT
CATSRDPGRLNTEAFF
>TRBJ2-7|TRBV29-1|.|.
TGCAGCGTTGCGTGGAGGGACGAGCAGTACTTC
CSVAWRDEQYF
>TRBJ2-1|TRBV7-8|.|TRBD1
TGTGCCAGCAGCTTATATGACAGGGGAAATGAGCAGTTCTTC
CASSLYDRGNEQFF
>TRBJ2-5|TRBV10-3|.|.
TGTGCCGTGCGGGTAGATAAAGAGACCCAGTACTTC
CAVRVDKETQYF
>TRBJ1-2|TRBV7-6|.|TRBD1
TGTGCCAGCAGCCCCGGACAGGGGGTAGGGGGCTACACCTTC
CASSPGQGVGGYTF
>TRBJ2-7|TRBV27|.|TRBD1
TGTGCCAGCAAAGGCCGGGACAGACTTACCTACGAGCAGTACTTC
CASKGRDRLTYEQYF
>TRBJ1-2|TRBV18|.|.
TGTGCCAGCTCACCATGGGACACCTTCTATGGCTACACCTTC
CASSPWDTFYGYTF
>TRBJ2-7|TRBV5-1|.|.
TGCGCCAGCAGCTTGGTGTCGGCAGGGGCGGGCGAGCAGTACTTC
CASSLVSAGAGEQYF
>TRBJ2-1|TRBV11-3|.|.
TGTGCCAGCAGCTCACAGACAGGTCCCTACAATGAGCAGTTCTTC
CASSSQTGPYNEQFF
>TRBJ2-1|TRBV5-1|.|.
TGCGCCAGCAGCCCATCGGGGACTCAAGTTTACAATGAGCAGTTCTTC
CASSPSGTQVYNEQFF
>TRBJ2-3|TRBV7-2|.|.
TGTGCCAGCAGCTTACTACTGGGCGCAGATACGCAGTATTTT
CASSLLLGADTQYF
>TRBJ1-5|TRBV19|.|.
TGTGCCAGTATGGGGGCTAGCAATCAGCCCCAGCATTTT
CASMGASNQPQHF
>TRBJ2-1|TRBV12-3/TRBV12-4|.|.
TGTGCCAGCAGGTCGGGGTGGCATGAGCAGTTCTTC
CASRSGWHEQFF
>TRBJ2-1|TRBV3-1/TRBV3-2|once|.
TGTGCCAGCAGCTCAAAATACCCGGGATTGGGGAGCTCCTACAATGAGCAGTTCTTC
CASSSKYPGLGSSYNEQFF
>TRBJ1-6|TRBV15|.|TRBD1
TGTGCCACCAGCAGCGAGGGACAGGGGTATTCACCCCTCCACTTT
CATSSEGQGYSPLHF
>TRBJ2-2|TRBV9|.|TRBD2
TGTGCCAGCAGTCCCGGGACTAGCTACCTCACCGGGGAGCTGTTTTTT
CASSPGTSYLTGELFF
>TRBJ1-1|TRBV29-1|.|TRBD1
TGCAGCGTTGTAGGACAGGACACTGAAGCTTTCTTT
CSVVGQDTEAFF
>TRBJ1-2|TRBV10-3|.|TRBD1
TGTGCCATCAGTGAGTCGGGACAGGGGGGCTTAGGCTACACCTTC
CAISESGQGGLGYTF
>TRBJ2-7|TRBV4-1|.|.
TGCGCCAGCAGCCCCTTGGGCAGGGGAAGAAACGAGCAGTACTTC
CASSPLGRGRNEQYF
>TRBJ2-7|TRBV18|.|TRBD2
TGTGCCAGCTCCCCCAAGGCGGGAGGGCATTCCTACGAGCAGTACTTC
CASSPKAGGHSYEQYF
>TRBJ1-1|TRBV9|.|.
TGTGCCAGCAGCCCCTCCGGAAAGGGAGGGCTGAACACTGAAGCTTTCTTT
CASSPSGKGGLNTEAFF
>TRBJ2-1|TRBV19|.|TRBD1
TGTGCCAGTAGTATCCCGGGACAGGGTAGGCATGAGCAGTTCTTC
CASSIPGQGRHEQFF
>TRBJ2-7|TRBV18|few|.
TGTGCCAGCTCACCCGGGGGAGGGGGTGAGCAGTACTTC
CASSPGGGGEQYF
>TRBJ1-6|TRBV19|once|.
TGTGCCAGTAGTATGGGCAGTCCTAATTCACCCCTCCACTTT
CASSMGSPNSPLHF
>TRBJ2-2|TRBV28|.|TRBD1
TGTGCCAGCAGCCCCGGGACAGGGGGTTCCGGGGAGCTGTTTTTT
CASSPGTGGSGELFF
>TRBJ1-3|TRBV7-8|.|.
TGTGCCAGCAGCTTAGACAGGGTCTATGGAAACACCATATATTTT
CASSLDRVYGNTIYF
>TRBJ1-5|TRBV5-8|.|.
TGTGCCAGCAGCTCGATGTTAGGGAGTCAGCCCCAGCATTTT
CASSSMLGSQPQHF
>TRBJ2-1|TRBV6-5|.|TRBD2
TGTGCCAGCAGTAACCTAGCGGGGGGTAGCAATGAGCAGTTCTTC
CASSNLAGGSNEQFF
>TRBJ1-1|TRBV6-2/TRBV6-3|.|TRBD1
TGTGCCAGCAGTTATCGGGACAGGGTCGACACTGAAGCTTTCTTT
CASSYRDRVDTEAFF
>TRBJ2-3|TRBV5-5|.|TRBD2
TGTGCCAGCAGCTCTTCCTACAGACTAGCCCAACCGAGGAATACGCAGTATTTT
CASSSSYRLAQPRNTQYF
>TRBJ1-5|TRBV11-3|.|.
TGTGCCAGCAGCTTAGTAGTTCGTCGGAGCAATCAGCCCCAGCATTTT
CASSLVVRRSNQPQHF
>TRBJ2-2|TRBV5-4|.|TRBD1
TGTGCCAGCAGCGTACCCGGGACAGGGACCGGGGAGCTGTTTTTT
CASSVPGTGTGELFF
>TRBJ1-1|TRBV28|.|TRBD1
TGTGCCAGCAGTGGGACAGGGTTCAACACTGAAGCTTTCTTT
CASSGTGFNTEAFF
>TRBJ2-6|TRBV7-3|.|.
TGTGCCAGCAGCTTAGCTACAGGGAAGTCTGGGGCCAACGTCCTGACTTTC
CASSLATGKSGANVLTF
>TRBJ1-5|TRBV30|.|TRBD1
TGTGCCTGGAGTGCCCGGGACAGGGGACCTCATAGCAATCAGCCCCAGCATTTT
CAWSARDRGPHSNQPQHF
>TRBJ2-1|TRBV30|.|.
TGTGCCTGGAACAGGGGGGGAAATGAGCAGTTCTTC
CAWNRGGNEQFF
>TRBJ1-3|TRBV5-4|.|.
TGTGCCAGCAGCTCACAGGGTGCAGGAAACACCATATATTTT
CASSSQGAGNTIYF
>TRBJ1-4|TRBV28|few|.
TGTGCCAGCAGCCTCACAGGGCGGCGCGAAAAACTGTTTTTT
CASSLTGRREKLFF
>TRBJ1-2|TRBV4-2|.|.
TGTGCCAGCAGCCAAGAGGAGGGAGCTAACTATGGCTACACCTTC
CASSQEEGANYGYTF